This entry is about one TCR beta chain. This sample was taken from a study of shared clonotypes between healthy human individuals. Sequencing used immunoSEQ multiplex PCR; TCRdb keeps in-frame clones, though not all of them. The sample includes 950,000 to 1,100,000 clones, about 80% of them seen just once. Germline V CDR1 and CDR2: SNHLY, FYNNEI. This CDR3 contains 16 residues. V dropped 5 bases and J dropped 2; count of bases not matched to a gene: 2. V usage is TRBV2 and J usage is TRBJ2-5; 16 bases agree with TRBD2. The clonotype originates from a man aged 18-30 years in good health. Sequencing was done on a sample of memory CD4+ T cells sorted from blood. Stated subset: CD45RA-negative fraction. The CDR3 is CASSPGLAGGQETQYF. The CDR3, as DNA: TGTGCCAGCAGTCCGGGACTAGCGGGGGGGCAAGAGACCCAGTACTTC.